The 5 T cell receptor beta chains presented below share a single source sample, sequenced in a study of shared clonotypes between healthy human individuals (TCRdb year 2020). Receptor amplification or capture employed the immunoSEQ multiplex PCR assay. This is the immuneACCESS table as TCRdb keeps it, with only in-frame sequences that have V and J called. A part of the clones is gone; compared with another copy, unresolved V genes explain less than half, and the rest is unexplained. The sample yields over 2 million clones; 85% to 95% were counted once. The ten top clones hold 0.13% of the sample. The material sequenced was naive CD4+ T cells sorted from blood. According to the study, the label for this sample's cell subset or site signals: CD45RA+ positively selected. The origin of the receptors is a man between 18 and 35 years old in good health.

As regards this clone: Distinct nucleotide sequences in the sample also encode this CDR3. The chain is built from TRBV7-9 and TRBJ1-2; D unresolved. Germline V CDR1 and CDR2: SEHNR, FQNEAQ (reference sequence). The CDR3 covers 13 residues. V was pared by 1 base and J by 2 bases, with 5 bases between. The CDR3 DNA is TGTGCCAGCAGCTTAGGCGGAAACTATGGCTACACCTTC. Its protein product is CASSLGGNYGYTF.

The V call is TRBV10-3, the J call TRBJ1-4; no definite D call. Trimming shortened V by 3 bases and J by 7 bases, and 15 bases separated the two germline ends. The CDR3 is 15 amino acids. Germline CDR1 and CDR2: ENHRY and SYGVKD. The CDR3 region has the DNA TGTGCCATCAGTGACCCCAGCCGGACCACTGAAAAACTGTTTTTT. Protein: CAISDPSRTTEKLFF.

The V and J genes are TRBV10-2 and TRBJ1-4; D might be TRBD1 (6 bases). This CDR3 comprises 14 residues. The V end lost 4 bases, the J end lost 7 bases, and 13 bases lay between the germline ends. Germline V gene data show CDR1 as WSHSY and CDR2 as SAAADI. CDR3 sequence reads: CASSGPGVSEKLFF. The CDR3 DNA sequence: TGCGCCAGCAGTGGGCCAGGGGTCAGTGAAAAACTGTTTTTT.

The chain employs TRBV7-9 and TRBJ2-1; D gene ambiguous. This CDR3 region has 17 residues. Deletions cut 5 bases from V and 1 base from J, with 18 bases between. Germline CDR1 reads SEHNR; CDR2 reads FQNEAQ (reference sequence). Written as DNA, the CDR3 is TGTGCCAGCAGCCACGCGGCAGAGCTAGGGTCCTACAATGAGCAGTTCTTC. It is translated as CASSHAAELGSYNEQFF.

The CDR3 region is CASSLASLISGNTIYF. The CDR3 DNA follows: TGCGCCAGCAGCTTGGCTTCGCTAATCTCTGGAAACACCATATATTTT. J is TRBJ1-3 and V is TRBV5-1; D gene unclear. The CDR3 contains 16 residues. Germline V gene data show CDR1 as SGHRS and CDR2 as YFSETQ. V lost 0 bases, J lost 0 bases, and 10 bases lay in between.